The present T cell receptor beta chain was sequenced within a study of shared clonotypes between healthy human individuals. Study observations and caveats: Compared with memory subsets, naive subsets generally had larger estimated richness. Sampling used blood alone; tissue repertoires probably differ.

Worth noting for this clone: Its antigen remains unidentified.

Repertoires were generated with immunoSEQ multiplex PCR, while TCRdb's copy carries only in-frame clones and drops some. The data contain about 600,000 clones, roughly 95% of them singletons. Positive CCR7 selection of CD45RO-negative cells yielded the naive CD8 cells, and terminally differentiated effector memory CD45RA+ cells were excluded. Within Nashville, Tennessee resided all donors, each a Caucasian adult. This sequence was found in a woman aged 25-40 years in good health. The sequenced sample was naive CD8+ T cells sorted from blood.

The CDR3 nucleotides are TGTGCCAGCAGCTTAGTCGGGAGTAACGAGCAGTACTTC. Its protein product is CASSLVGSNEQYF. The chain couples TRBV7-9 to TRBJ2-7, with D possibly TRBD2 on 6 matching bases. The germline CDR1 and CDR2 sequences are SEHNR and FQNEAQ (reference sequence). V was shortened by 1 base and J by 5 bases, with 9 bases between the two germline ends. The CDR3 is 13 residues long.